Reported below is one TCR beta chain. This clonotype has just a few counts. Its specific antigen is unknown. No much larger clone exists at a distance of one base, and base qualities are not known. The sample was run on an Illumina HiSeq 2500. Quantitative 5'-RACE with molecular barcodes was used to prepare TCR beta libraries. Per the source publication's procedure: To identify disease-linked TCR variants, a new computational method was used, one built on a probabilistic model of VDJ rearrangement. TCRdb cleaned the public reads at Q25 with fastp, built clones with MiXCR and kept in-frame beta chains. Entries that share a CDR3 protein sequence are merged under the most common genes and DNA. TCRdb assigned the V and J calls; the authors' analysis was not used. The sample profile shows around 90,000 distinct CDR3 sequences; about 27% of them were found once. In total, the top ten clones hold roughly three fifths of the sample.

The sample comes from a study of CD8 T cells in ankylosing spondylitis (dated by TCRdb to the late 2010s). Concerning the study at large: To find TCR variants linked to disease, the study profiled T cell receptor beta repertoires in ankylosing spondylitis patients and healthy donors. Peripheral blood samples were taken, and synovial fluid was additionally collected from ankylosing spondylitis patients. The full study cohort comprised some 27 ankylosing spondylitis patients and over 95 healthy donors. Broad study findings and their caveats: A TCR beta motif of several highly homologous amino acid variants appeared characteristic of blood from ankylosing spondylitis patients. The disease-linked clones showed a CD8+ phenotype and occurred at relatively low frequencies in peripheral blood. According to the report, matched synovial fluid samples from ankylosing spondylitis patients were significantly enriched for the disease-linked clones. Some of the motif variants had been reported before in the synovial fluid and blood of reactive arthritis patients, a finding that suggests common disease-initiation mechanisms.

The CDR3 sequence holds 14 residues, the cysteine and phenylalanine included. Only CDR3 DNA remains: 42 bases, in frame from the first base. Per the germline V gene, MGHRA is the CDR1 and YSYEKL is the CDR2. The V end loses 6 bases and the J end loses 4 bases, and a stretch of 15 bases separates them. The TCR sequence derives from a male donor with ankylosing spondylitis or in good health (not recorded which). The sequencing input was blood, either unsorted or a sorted T cell fraction (not recorded which). Recombination connected TRBV4-1 to TRBJ2-5, and the D gene may be TRBD2, 5 bases matching. The DNA is TGCGCCAGCAGGCTGAACGGGATAGGAGAGACCCAGTACTTC. Its translation reads: CASRLNGIGETQYF.